There are many counts of the clone carrying this T cell receptor beta chain. The source of the sample is a study of T-cell reconstitution after alpha-beta-depleted transplantation in children. The TCRbeta library incorporated unique molecular identifiers. TCRdb itself ran the PCR reads through MiXCR, one entry per CDR3 protein. The sample consists of 330,000 or so distinct CDR3 sequences, 10% to 13% of them appearing once. The CDR3 runs 16 residues. V lost 0 bases, J lost 5 bases, and 15 bases lay in between. CDR1 and CDR2 (germline): SGHRS, YFSETQ. This specimen was PBMCs from the stem cell graft donor, taken from the stem cell graft. The J gene is TRBJ1-5, the V gene TRBV5-1, with D possibly matching TRBD1 (5 bases). This sequence originates from a human donor who donated a stem cell graft to a child with acute lymphoblastic leukemia. CDR3 loop: CASSLGSRVGDQPQHF. CDR3 DNA: TGCGCCAGCAGCTTGGGCAGCAGGGTTGGTGATCAGCCCCAGCATTTT.